The present T cell receptor beta chain was sequenced within a study of OX40 agonist ivuxolimab in advanced cancers. Study at large: Ivuxolimab is an agonistic anti-OX40 (CD134) antibody, and patients were treated with it. In three patients, partial responses were observed, one with hepatocellular carcinoma and two with cutaneous melanoma. Whole-study findings and limits: In the 0.1 to 3.0 mg/kg range, CD4+ and CD8+ blood T cells had expanded clonally by week 6. It was also the case that some nonresponders had low normalized T-cell clonal expansion.

Note on this clone: The antigen remains undetermined.

Germline CDR1 reads SGHRS; CDR2 reads YFSETQ. The CDR3 runs to 15 residues. J was trimmed by 4 bases and V by 3 bases; bases with no gene match: 3. Profiling relied on immunoSEQ multiplex PCR, and the TCRdb table lists in-frame clones only, not all of them. Of about 22,000 clones detected, 86% appear once; the ten largest clones hold about 23%. This sequence was found in an adult with an advanced solid tumor such as melanoma, head and neck, liver or kidney cancer. This specimen was CD4+ or CD8+ T cells sorted from blood, taken in a trial of the OX40 agonist ivuxolimab. This sequence joins TRBV5-1 and TRBJ2-1; 11 bases are shared with TRBD2. DNA of the CDR3: TGCGCCAGCAGCTACGGGACTAGCGGATACAATGAGCAGTTCTTC. Its protein is CASSYGTSGYNEQFF.